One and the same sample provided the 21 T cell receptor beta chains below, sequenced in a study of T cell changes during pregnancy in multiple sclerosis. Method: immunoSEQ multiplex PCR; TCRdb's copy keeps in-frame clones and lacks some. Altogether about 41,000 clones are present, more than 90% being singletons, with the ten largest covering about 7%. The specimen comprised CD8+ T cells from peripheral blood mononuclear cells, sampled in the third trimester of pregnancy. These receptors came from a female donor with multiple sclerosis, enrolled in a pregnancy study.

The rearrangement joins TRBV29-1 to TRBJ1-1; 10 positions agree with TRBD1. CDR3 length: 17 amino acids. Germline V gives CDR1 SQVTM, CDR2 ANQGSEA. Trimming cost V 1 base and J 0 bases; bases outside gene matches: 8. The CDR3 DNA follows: TGCAGCGTTGAAGGCTCGGGGACAGGGGACCTGAACACTGAAGCTTTCTTT. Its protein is CSVEGSGTGDLNTEAFF. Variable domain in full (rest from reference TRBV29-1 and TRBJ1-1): SAVISQKPSRDICQRGTSLTIQCQVDSQVTMMFWYRQQPGQSLTLIATANQGSEATYESGFVIDKFPISRPNLTFSTLTVSNMSPEDSSIYLCSVEGSGTGDLNTEAFFGQGTRLTVV.

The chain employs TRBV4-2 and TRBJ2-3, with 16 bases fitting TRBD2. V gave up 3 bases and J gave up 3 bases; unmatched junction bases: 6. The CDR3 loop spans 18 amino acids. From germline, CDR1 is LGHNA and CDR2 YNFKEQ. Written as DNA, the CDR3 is TGTGCCAGCAGCCAGGGACTAGCGGGAGGGCCTGGTACAGATACGCAGTATTTT. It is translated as CASSQGLAGGPGTDTQYF.

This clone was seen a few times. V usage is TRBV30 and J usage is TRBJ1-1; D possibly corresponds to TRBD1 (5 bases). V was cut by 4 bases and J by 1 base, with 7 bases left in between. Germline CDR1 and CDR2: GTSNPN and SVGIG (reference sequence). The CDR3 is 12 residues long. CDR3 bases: TGTGCCTGGATTACAGGGAACACTGAAGCTTTCTTT. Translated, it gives CAWITGNTEAFF.

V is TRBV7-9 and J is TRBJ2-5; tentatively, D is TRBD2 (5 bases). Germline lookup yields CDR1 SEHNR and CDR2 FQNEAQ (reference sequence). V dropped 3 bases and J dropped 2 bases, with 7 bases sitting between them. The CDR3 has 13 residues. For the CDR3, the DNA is TGTGCCAGCAGCTTTAGGACTCAAGAGACCCAGTACTTC. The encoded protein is CASSFRTQETQYF.

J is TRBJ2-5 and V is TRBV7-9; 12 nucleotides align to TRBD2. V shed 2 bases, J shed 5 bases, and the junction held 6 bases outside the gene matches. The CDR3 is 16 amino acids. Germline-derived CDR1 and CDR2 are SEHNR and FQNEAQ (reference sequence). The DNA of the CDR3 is TGTGCCAGCAGCTTAATGACTAGCGGGAGTCGGGAGACCCAGTACTTC. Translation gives CASSLMTSGSRETQYF.

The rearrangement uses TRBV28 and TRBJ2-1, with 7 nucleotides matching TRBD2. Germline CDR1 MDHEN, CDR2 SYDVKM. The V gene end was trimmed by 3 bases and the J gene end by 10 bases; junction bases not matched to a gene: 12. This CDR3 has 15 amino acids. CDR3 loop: CASSFVSSGWGEQFF. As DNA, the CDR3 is TGTGCCAGCAGTTTCGTGTCTAGCGGATGGGGGGAGCAGTTCTTC.

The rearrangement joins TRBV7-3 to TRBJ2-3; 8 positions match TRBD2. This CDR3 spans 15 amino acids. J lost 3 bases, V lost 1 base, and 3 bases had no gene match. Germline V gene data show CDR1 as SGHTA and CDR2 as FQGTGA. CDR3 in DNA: TGTGCCAGCAGCTTAATGGCGGGGGGTACAGATACGCAGTATTTT. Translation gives CASSLMAGGTDTQYF. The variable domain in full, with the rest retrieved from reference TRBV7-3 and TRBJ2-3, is GAGVSQTPSNKVTEKGKYVELRCDPISGHTALYWYRQSLGQGPEFLIYFQGTGAADDSGLPNDRFFAVRPEGSVSTLKIQRTERGDSAVYLCASSLMAGGTDTQYFGPGTRLTVL.

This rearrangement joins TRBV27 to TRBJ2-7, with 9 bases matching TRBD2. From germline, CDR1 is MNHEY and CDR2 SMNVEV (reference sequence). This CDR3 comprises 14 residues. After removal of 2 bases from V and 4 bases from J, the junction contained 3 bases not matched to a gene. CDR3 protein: CASSLGTSRYEQYF. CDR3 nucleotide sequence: TGTGCCAGCAGTTTAGGGACTAGCCGGTACGAGCAGTACTTC.

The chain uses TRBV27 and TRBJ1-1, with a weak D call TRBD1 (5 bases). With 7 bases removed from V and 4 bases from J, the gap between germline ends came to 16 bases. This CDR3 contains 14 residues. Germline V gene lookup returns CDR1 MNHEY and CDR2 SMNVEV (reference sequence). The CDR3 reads CASTLSFGGTEAFF. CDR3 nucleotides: TGTGCCAGCACCCTCTCCTTCGGGGGCACTGAAGCTTTCTTT.

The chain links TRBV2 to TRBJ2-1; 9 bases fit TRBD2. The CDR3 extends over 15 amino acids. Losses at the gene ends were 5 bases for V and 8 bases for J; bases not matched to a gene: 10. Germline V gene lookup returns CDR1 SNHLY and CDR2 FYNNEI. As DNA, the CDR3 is TGTGCCAGCAGTTTGAGCGGGAGGAGGCGCGATGAGCAGTTCTTC. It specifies CASSLSGRRRDEQFF.

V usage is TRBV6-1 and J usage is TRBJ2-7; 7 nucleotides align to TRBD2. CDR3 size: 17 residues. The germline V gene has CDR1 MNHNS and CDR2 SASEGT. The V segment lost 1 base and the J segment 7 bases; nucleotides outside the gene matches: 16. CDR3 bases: TGTGCCAGCAGTGAAGGGGCCCTGGCGGGGGACCTCTATGAGCAGTACTTC. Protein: CASSEGALAGDLYEQYF.

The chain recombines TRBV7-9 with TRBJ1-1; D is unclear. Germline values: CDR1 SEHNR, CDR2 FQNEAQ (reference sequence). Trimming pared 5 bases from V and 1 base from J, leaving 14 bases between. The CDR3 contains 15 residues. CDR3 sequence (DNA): TGTGCCAGCAGCCCCACCAGTCCTGGGAACACTGAAGCTTTCTTT. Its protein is CASSPTSPGNTEAFF.

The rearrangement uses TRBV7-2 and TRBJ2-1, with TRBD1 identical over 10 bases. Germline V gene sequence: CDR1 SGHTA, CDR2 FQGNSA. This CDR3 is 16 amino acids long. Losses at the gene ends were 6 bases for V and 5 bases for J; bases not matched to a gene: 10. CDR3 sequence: CASRDRTGGWNNEQFF. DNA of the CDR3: TGTGCCAGCAGAGATAGGACAGGGGGGTGGAACAATGAGCAGTTCTTC.

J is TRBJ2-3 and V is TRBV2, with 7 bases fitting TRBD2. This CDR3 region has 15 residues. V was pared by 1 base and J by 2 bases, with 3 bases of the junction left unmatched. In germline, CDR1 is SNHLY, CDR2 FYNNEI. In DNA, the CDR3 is TGTGCCAGCAGTGAAGGTCTAGCGGACACAGATACGCAGTATTTT. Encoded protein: CASSEGLADTDTQYF.

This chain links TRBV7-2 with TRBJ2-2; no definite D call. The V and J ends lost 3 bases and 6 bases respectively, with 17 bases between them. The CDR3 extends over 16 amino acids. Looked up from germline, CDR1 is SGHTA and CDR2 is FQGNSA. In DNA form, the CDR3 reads TGTGCCAGCAGCTTTGGGCCAGACCGACCCCCCGGGGAGCTGTTTTTT. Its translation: CASSFGPDRPPGELFF.

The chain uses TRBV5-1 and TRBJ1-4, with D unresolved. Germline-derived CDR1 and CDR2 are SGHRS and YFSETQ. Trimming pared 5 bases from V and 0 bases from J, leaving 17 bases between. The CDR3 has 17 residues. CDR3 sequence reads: CASRLGLATPTNEKLFF. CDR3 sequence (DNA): TGCGCCAGCAGACTTGGTCTAGCTACCCCAACTAATGAAAAACTGTTTTTT.

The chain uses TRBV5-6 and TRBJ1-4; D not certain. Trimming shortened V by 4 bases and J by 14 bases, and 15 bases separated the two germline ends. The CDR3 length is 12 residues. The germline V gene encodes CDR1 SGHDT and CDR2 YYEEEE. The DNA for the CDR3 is TGTGCCAGCAGCACCGTCGGGGTAAACCTGTTTTTT. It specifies CASSTVGVNLFF.

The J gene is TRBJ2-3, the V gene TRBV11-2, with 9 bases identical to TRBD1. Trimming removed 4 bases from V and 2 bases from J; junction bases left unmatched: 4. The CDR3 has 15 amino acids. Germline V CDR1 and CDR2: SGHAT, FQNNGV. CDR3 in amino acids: CASSSGQGFTDTQYF. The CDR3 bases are TGTGCCAGCAGCTCGGGACAGGGATTCACAGATACGCAGTATTTT.

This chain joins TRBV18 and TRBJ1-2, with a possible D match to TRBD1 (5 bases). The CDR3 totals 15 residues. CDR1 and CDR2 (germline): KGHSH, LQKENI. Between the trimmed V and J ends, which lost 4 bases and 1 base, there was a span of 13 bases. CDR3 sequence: CASSLQGFGNYGYTF. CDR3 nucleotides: TGTGCCAGCTCACTCCAGGGCTTCGGTAACTATGGCTACACCTTC.

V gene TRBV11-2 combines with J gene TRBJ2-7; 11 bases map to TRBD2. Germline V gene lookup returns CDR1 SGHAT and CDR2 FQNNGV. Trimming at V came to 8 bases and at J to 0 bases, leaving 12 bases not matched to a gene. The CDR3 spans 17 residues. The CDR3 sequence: CASWPGTSGRGSYEQYF. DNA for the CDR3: TGTGCCAGCTGGCCCGGTACTAGCGGGAGAGGCTCCTACGAGCAGTACTTC.

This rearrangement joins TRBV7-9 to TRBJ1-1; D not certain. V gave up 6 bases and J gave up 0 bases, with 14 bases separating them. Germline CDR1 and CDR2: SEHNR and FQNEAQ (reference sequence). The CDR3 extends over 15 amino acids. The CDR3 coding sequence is TGTGCCAGCAGAGACTACGGGCAGGTGAACACTGAAGCTTTCTTT. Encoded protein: CASRDYGQVNTEAFF.